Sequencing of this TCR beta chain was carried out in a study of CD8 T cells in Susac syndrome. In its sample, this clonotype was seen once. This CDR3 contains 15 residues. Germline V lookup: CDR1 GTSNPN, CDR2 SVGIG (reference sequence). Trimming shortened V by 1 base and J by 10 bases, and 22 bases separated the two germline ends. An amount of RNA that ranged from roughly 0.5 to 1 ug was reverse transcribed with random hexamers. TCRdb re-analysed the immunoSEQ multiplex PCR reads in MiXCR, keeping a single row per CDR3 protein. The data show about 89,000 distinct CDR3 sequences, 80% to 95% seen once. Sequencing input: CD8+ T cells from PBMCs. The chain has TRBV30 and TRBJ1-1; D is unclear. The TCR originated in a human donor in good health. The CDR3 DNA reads TGTGCCTGGAGTGCCGTACCACCGGGAGGGTTAGGAGCTTTCTTT. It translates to CAWSAVPPGGLGAFF.